The rows below give T cell receptor beta chains drawn from one sample of a study of beta chain features in type 1 diabetes. The assay was immunoSEQ multiplex PCR, and TCRdb's table has in-frame clones only and misses some. This table has roughly 700,000 clones, over 10% appearing once. The specimen sequenced was naive CD4+ T cells from blood. The receptor set was obtained from a man aged 18 to 30 with type 1 diabetes. CDR3s include the opening cysteine and the closing phenylalanine or tryptophan. D genes are given only for firm matches. Size is stated for part of the rows, as once, few or many counts, or as a class when the clone is expanded.

>TRBJ1-4|-|-|TRBV27
CASSRTEGNGEKLFF
TGTGCCAGCAGCCGCACAGAAGGCAACGGGGAAAAACTGTTTTTT
>TRBJ2-2|TRBD1|-|TRBV18
CASSPSTGGETGELFF
TGTGCCAGCTCACCAAGCACAGGGGGCGAAACCGGGGAGCTGTTTTTT
>TRBJ2-3|-|few|TRBV14
CASSTAGARDTQYF
TGTGCCAGCTCCACGGCGGGGGCACGAGATACGCAGTATTTT
>TRBJ2-6|TRBD1|-|TRBV19
CASSDNRGAGANVLTF
TGTGCCAGTAGTGATAACAGGGGTGCCGGGGCCAACGTCCTGACTTTC
>TRBJ1-6|TRBD1|few|TRBV30
CAWNPGTGTGDHF
TGTGCCTGGAATCCGGGGACAGGCACTGGCGACCACTTT
>TRBJ2-1|-|few|TRBV6-1
CASSTSYSYNEQFF
TGTGCCAGCAGTACTAGTTACTCCTACAATGAGCAGTTCTTC
>TRBJ1-1|-|-|TRBV7-9
CASRAADTEAFF
TGTGCCAGCAGAGCGGCAGACACTGAAGCTTTCTTT
>TRBJ2-7|-|-|TRBV9
CASSPHGGTGTPYEQYF
TGTGCCAGCAGCCCCCACGGGGGAACAGGGACCCCCTACGAGCAGTACTTC
>TRBJ1-1|-|-|TRBV29-1
CSVLSGMNTEAFF
TGCAGCGTGCTGTCAGGAATGAACACTGAAGCTTTCTTT
>TRBJ2-7|TRBD2|few|TRBV5-1
CASSQRIAGAISTYEQYF
TGCGCCAGCAGCCAAAGGATAGCGGGGGCAATTTCAACCTACGAGCAGTACTTC
>TRBJ2-7|TRBD1|-|TRBV28
CASGQGDRAYEQYF
TGTGCCAGCGGACAGGGAGATCGGGCCTACGAGCAGTACTTC
>TRBJ2-7|TRBD1|-|TRBV7-6
CASSLGDRVYEQYF
TGTGCCAGCAGCTTAGGGGACAGGGTCTACGAGCAGTACTTC
>TRBJ1-2|-|few|TRBV6-1
CASNRNREPYGYTF
TGTGCCAGCAATAGGAACAGGGAGCCCTATGGCTACACCTTC
>TRBJ2-5|-|-|TRBV5-8
CASQQETQYF
TGTGCCAGTCAACAAGAGACCCAGTACTTC
>TRBJ2-2|TRBD2|few|TRBV30
CASRGAGELFF
TGTGCCTCTCGGGGGGCCGGGGAGCTGTTTTTT
>TRBJ2-2|TRBD2|-|TRBV14
CASKETSGSGELFF
TGTGCCAGCAAGGAGACTAGCGGGTCCGGGGAGCTGTTTTTT
>TRBJ1-1|-|-|TRBV29-1
CSWNRDLNTEAFF
TGCAGCTGGAACAGGGATTTGAACACTGAAGCTTTCTTT
>TRBJ2-7|TRBD1|few|TRBV29-1
CSVDVGQGAYEQYF
TGCAGCGTTGATGTGGGACAGGGGGCTTACGAGCAGTACTTC
>TRBJ2-7|-|-|TRBV28
CASRSQGSLSYEQYF
TGTGCCAGCAGGAGCCAGGGGTCCCTCTCCTACGAGCAGTACTTC
>TRBJ1-4|-|-|TRBV10-3
CAISPTTNEKLFF
TGTGCCATCAGTCCCACAACTAATGAAAAACTGTTTTTT
>TRBJ2-7|-|few|TRBV14
CASSQFAGDEQYF
TGTGCCAGCAGCCAATTTGCAGGGGACGAGCAGTACTTC
>TRBJ2-7|-|-|TRBV18
CASSPQYFRSYEQYF
TGTGCCAGCTCACCTCAGTACTTTCGCTCCTACGAGCAGTACTTC
>TRBJ2-7|-|-|TRBV7-6
CASSAQGVAYEQYF
TGTGCCAGCAGCGCCCAAGGGGTAGCGTACGAGCAGTACTTC
>TRBJ1-1|TRBD1|few|TRBV28
CASSSGQGPNTEAFF
TGTGCCAGCAGTTCGGGACAGGGGCCGAACACTGAAGCTTTCTTT
>TRBJ1-3|-|-|TRBV4-1
CASSQGGVRNTIYF
TGCGCCAGCAGCCAAGGGGGAGTCCGAAACACCATATATTTT